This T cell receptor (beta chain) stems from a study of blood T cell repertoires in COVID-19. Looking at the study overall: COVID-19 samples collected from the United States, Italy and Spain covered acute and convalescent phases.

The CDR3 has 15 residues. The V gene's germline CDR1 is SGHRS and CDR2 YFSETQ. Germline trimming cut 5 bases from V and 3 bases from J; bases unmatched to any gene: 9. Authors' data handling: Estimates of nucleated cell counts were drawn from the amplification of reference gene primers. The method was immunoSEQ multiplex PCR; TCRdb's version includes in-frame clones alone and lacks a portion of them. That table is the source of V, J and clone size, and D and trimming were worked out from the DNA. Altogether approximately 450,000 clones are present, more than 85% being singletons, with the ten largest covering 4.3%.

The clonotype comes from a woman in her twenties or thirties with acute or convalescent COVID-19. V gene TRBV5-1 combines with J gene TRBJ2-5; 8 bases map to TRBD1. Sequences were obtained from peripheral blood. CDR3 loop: CASRRQGNIEETQYF. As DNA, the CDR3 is TGCGCCAGCAGAAGACAGGGGAACATTGAAGAGACCCAGTACTTC.